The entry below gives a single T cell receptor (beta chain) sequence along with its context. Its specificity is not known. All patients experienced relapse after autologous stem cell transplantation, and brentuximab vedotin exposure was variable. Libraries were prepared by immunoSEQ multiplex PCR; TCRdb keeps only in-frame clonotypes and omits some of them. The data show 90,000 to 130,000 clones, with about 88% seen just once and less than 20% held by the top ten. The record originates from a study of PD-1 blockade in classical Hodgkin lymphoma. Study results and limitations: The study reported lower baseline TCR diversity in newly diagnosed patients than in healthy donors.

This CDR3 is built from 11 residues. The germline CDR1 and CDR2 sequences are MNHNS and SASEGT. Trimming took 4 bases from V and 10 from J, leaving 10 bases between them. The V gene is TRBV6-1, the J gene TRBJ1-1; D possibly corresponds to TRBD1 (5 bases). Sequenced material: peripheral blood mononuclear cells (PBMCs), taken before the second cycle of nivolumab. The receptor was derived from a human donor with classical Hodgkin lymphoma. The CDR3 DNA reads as TGTGCCAGCAGTGCCAAAGGGGTAGCTTTCTTT. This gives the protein CASSAKGVAFF.